This record looks at one T cell receptor beta chain sequence and its context. This clonotype was seen many times. No antigen is known for it. The record has no base qualities; no much larger clone is one base away. The entry originates in a study of regulatory T cells in long-lasting Graves disease (dated by TCRdb to about 2021). Study-wide context: In the newly diagnosed Graves' disease group, patients had been taking antithyroid drugs for less than 3 months. This study used TCR sequencing and RNA sequencing of peripheral blood to compare persistent Graves' disease patients against newly diagnosed Graves' disease patients. The study was registered as a clinical trial and conducted in China. A total of around 35 samples underwent TCR sequencing, from about 13 patients with persistent Graves' disease and approximately 20 patients with newly diagnosed Graves' disease.

The CDR3 covers 15 residues, taking in both the cysteine and the phenylalanine. Only the CDR3 DNA is retained, 45 bases long and in frame from the first base. The germline V gene (reference sequence) yields SEHNR for CDR1 and FQNEAQ for CDR2. The junction carries 16 bases between V and J, which are trimmed by 3 bases and 8 bases respectively. The library relied on multiplex PCR. The data were produced on an Illumina HiSeq 4000. To build TCR beta libraries, CDR3 regions were amplified by Arm-PCR using iRepertoire HTBI primers. PCR products were gel purified before sequencing. In the source study's methods: Across samples, some 62 TRBV and 15 or so TRBJ segments were identified and used for gene usage analysis of CDR3 amino acid clonotypes. Filtered high-quality paired reads were merged into contigs using COPE and FqMerger. BLAST was used to align contigs to IMGT TRBV, TRBD and TRBJ reference genes, with CDR3 defined following IMGT. Highly expanded clones were defined as clonotypes with a frequency above 0.1%. Shannon entropy was used to measure repertoire diversity, and the Gini coefficient was used to measure V-J evenness. A clonotype found in more than one individual was treated as public. TCRdb reprocessed the public reads (quality trimming at Q25 with fastp, clone calling with MiXCR) and kept in-frame beta chains. Rows with a matching CDR3 protein are joined into one entry that keeps the most common DNA and genes. It is TCRdb's table, rather than the study itself, that gives the V and J calls and clone size. This sample has around 480,000 distinct CDR3 sequences in its table, and roughly 15% of those were observed once. 12% of the sample rests with the top ten.

The intended sense of this specimen's time point label: newly diagnosed GD, antithyroid drugs for less than 3 months. RNA was extracted from PBMCs in TRIzol for both TCR sequencing and RNA sequencing. Graves' disease was diagnosed according to American Thyroid Association guidelines. Patients were recruited from an endocrinology department in Xi'an, China. From each patient, approximately 10 milliliters of peripheral blood was collected into an EDTA anticoagulant tube. Ficoll Paque Plus density gradient separation was used to isolate PBMCs, and no additional T cell sorting was done. An Agilent 2100 Bioanalyzer and agarose gel were used to check RNA quality, while a NanoDrop 2000 measured RNA concentration. Here is what the overall study found, with its caveats: Only peripheral blood was studied, because thyroid tissue, the primary lesion, was inaccessible. Sequencing and analysis were restricted to the TCR beta chain. Preferential use of TRBV28, TRBJ1-2 and TRBJ2-5 was observed in persistent disease, whereas TRBV20-1 and TRBJ2-1 were favored in newly diagnosed disease. Compared with newly diagnosed patients, persistent Graves' disease patients had lower TCR Shannon entropy and fewer highly expanded clones, which suggests clonal expansion. A larger number of public clonotypes was shared among persistent patients (about 2,700) than among newly diagnosed patients (around 970). As a limitation, the authors acknowledged that the small sample size may reduce accuracy.

These same data were also listed under a study on T cells in Graves' hyperthyroidism and ophthalmopathy. The second investigation adds: Graves' hyperthyroidism was defined as stable when no progression to ophthalmopathy occurred over 18 months of follow-up. Hyperthyroidism patients were newly diagnosed, had a disease duration of under 2 months, and were aged 18 to 65 years. Patients with uncontrolled infections, other autoimmune diseases, pregnancy or lactation were excluded. Diagnoses were established on the basis of clinical symptoms, serum thyroxine and TRAb, thyroid ultrasound, and orbital computed tomography. A first-round RT-PCR of the TCR CDR3 used the HTBI primer set with the Qiagen OneStep RT-PCR kit. Most expanded thyroid clonotypes (frequency above 0.001) were also detected in blood, a finding suggesting that blood repertoires may reflect thyroid immune responses. Ophthalmopathy was separated from stable hyperthyroidism by a 13 V-J signature model, with approximately 86% sensitivity and roughly 81% specificity obtained in cross-validation and 80%/75% obtained in testing. During validation, the model predicted progression to ophthalmopathy a median of roughly 7.1 months ahead of onset, with roughly 65% sensitivity and roughly 72% specificity. To identify distinguishing TCR V-J signatures, a discovery cohort of 100 or so patients was used, comprising fewer than 45 with Graves' ophthalmopathy and around 60 with stable Graves' hyperthyroidism. An independent validation cohort of fewer than 20 hyperthyroidism patients and approximately 17 patients who later progressed to ophthalmopathy tested prospective prediction of ophthalmopathy. The 95 to 100 discovery patients were randomly split 7:3 into training and test sets. In roughly six Graves' hyperthyroidism patients, the study also compared T-cell repertoires from thyroid tissue with T-cell repertoires from blood. After blood sampling, hyperthyroidism patients were treated with methimazole at a starting dose of 30 mg daily, and ophthalmopathy patients were treated with high-dose intravenous methylprednisolone. The libraries were constructed in a second round of multiplex PCR and then size-selected and purified. Paired-end sequencing of the libraries was performed with 100 bp reads on an Illumina HiSeq2000. SOAPnuke was used to process the raw data, removing reads that contained adapters or uncalled bases, had a mean Phred below 15, or lacked an exact match to the constant primer or identifier. COPE v1.2.5 was used to merge high-quality paired reads, and clonotypes were defined as unique nucleotide sequences. MiTCR v1.1 was used to align the clonotypes against IMGT TRBV, TRBD and TRBJ reference segments. Analysis was restricted to V-J combinations with a frequency above 0.0001, which covered about 99% of repertoires. A TCS score was defined as the ratio of F50 (clonal expansion) to E x V (chaos), with BLOSUM62-based TCRdist applied between CDR3 peptides within each V-J. Welch's t-statistics and random forest reduced fewer than 600 V-J features to about 12, which were used in a naive Bayes classifier (R e1071). Sample size was not statistically predetermined, and investigators were not blinded to group allocation. The paper describes TCR Vbeta CDR3 sequencing of some 130 peripheral blood samples, made up of approximately 40 ophthalmopathy patients, approximately 73 hyperthyroidism patients and 17 progressor patients.

The sequence links TRBV7-9 to TRBJ1-4; the D region possibly corresponds to TRBD1 (5 bases align). The TCR comes from a man aged 35-49 years with Graves disease. Donor details come from another sample of the same person, matched by shared clones. This specimen consisted of peripheral blood mononuclear cells (PBMCs), obtained at new diagnosis, from a patient treated with antithyroid drugs. CDR3 reads: CASSFLLGGVEKLFF. The DNA is TGTGCCAGCAGCTTTCTACTCGGAGGGGTGGAAAAACTGTTTTTT. Extended through the reference TRBV7-9 and TRBJ1-4 proteins, this CDR3 yields the full variable domain: DTGVSQNPRHKITKRGQNVTFRCDPISEHNRLYWYRQTLGQGPEFLTYFQNEAQLEKSRLLSDRFSAERPKGSFSTLEIQRTEQGDSAMYLCASSFLLGGVEKLFFGSGTQLSVL.